These 14 T cell receptor beta chains came from one sample sequenced in a study of blood T cell repertoires in COVID-19. Measured with immunoSEQ multiplex PCR; TCRdb has only the in-frame clones, and not every one. This table holds approximately 350,000 clones, around nine tenths found once. The sequenced sample was peripheral blood. The receptors derive from a woman under 30 who had recovered from COVID-19.

V gene TRBV14 combines with J gene TRBJ2-2, with 8 bases that match TRBD1. Germline lookup yields CDR1 SGHDN and CDR2 FVKESK. This CDR3 is built from 17 residues. The J segment lost 4 bases and the V segment lost 2 bases, leaving 9 bases of the junction unmatched. The CDR3 region is CASSQTLGTGPTGELFF. CDR3 nucleotides: TGTGCCAGCAGCCAAACTCTGGGGACAGGACCCACCGGGGAGCTGTTTTTT.

This chain connects TRBV24-1 to TRBJ2-6; possible D gene TRBD2, 5 bases. Germline V lookup: CDR1 KGHDR, CDR2 SFDVKD. The CDR3 runs to 14 residues. V shed 9 bases and J shed 0 bases, with 8 bases lying between them. The CDR3 here is CATLGSSGANVLTF. The CDR3, as DNA: TGTGCCACCCTAGGGAGCTCTGGGGCCAACGTCCTGACTTTC.

This clone was observed a handful of times. V is TRBV6-6 and J is TRBJ2-1; 11 positions agree with TRBD2. This CDR3 comprises 16 residues. In germline, CDR1 is MNHNY, CDR2 SVGAGI (reference sequence). V dropped 4 bases and J dropped 2; count of bases not matched to a gene: 4. The chain's CDR3 is CASSSQLAGAYNEQFF. CDR3 coding DNA: TGTGCCAGCAGTTCACAACTAGCGGGAGCCTACAATGAGCAGTTCTTC.

This clone was counted a single time. V gene TRBV5-4 combines with J gene TRBJ1-4, with a tentative D call TRBD1 (6 bases). V dropped 4 bases and J dropped 3 bases, with 10 bases sitting between them. The length of the CDR3 is 14 residues. Germline V gene lookup returns CDR1 SGHNT and CDR2 YYREEE (reference sequence). In DNA, the CDR3 is TGTGCCAGCAGCCTGGACAGAGCTAATGAAAAACTGTTTTTT. Translating gives CASSLDRANEKLFF.

The chain couples TRBV14 to TRBJ2-2, with a weak D call TRBD2 (6 bases). The CDR3 length is 14 residues. The germline gives CDR1 SGHDN, CDR2 FVKESK. V lost 3 bases and J 5 bases, leaving 10 bases between the germline ends. CDR3 nucleotide sequence: TGTGCCAGCAGCCAGGCAGGGAGGACCGGGGAGCTGTTTTTT. It translates to CASSQAGRTGELFF.

This chain links TRBV29-1 with TRBJ1-4, with D unclear. The CDR3 contains 13 residues. Germline loops: CDR1 SQVTM, CDR2 ANQGSEA. The V gene lost 4 bases and the J gene lost 3 bases, with 9 bases spanning the gap. The CDR3 loop is CSVGEGANEKLFF. CDR3 sequence (DNA): TGCAGCGTTGGCGAGGGTGCTAATGAAAAACTGTTTTTT.

The J gene is TRBJ2-2, the V gene TRBV6-4; perhaps TRBD2 as D (5 bases). The V gene lost 8 bases and the J gene lost 2 bases, with 12 bases spanning the gap. Per germline, CDR1 MRHNA and CDR2 SNTAGT. The CDR3 has 14 residues. The CDR3 reads CASGLSGNTGELFF. CDR3 nucleotides: TGTGCCAGCGGGTTGAGCGGTAACACCGGGGAGCTGTTTTTT.

V and J are TRBV5-1 and TRBJ1-2, with D hard to call. This CDR3 contains 13 residues. Germline CDR1 and CDR2: SGHRS and YFSETQ. The V and J ends lost 0 bases and 8 bases respectively, with 11 bases between them. CDR3 DNA: TGCGCCAGCAGCTTGGAACGGGTCTACGGCTACACCTTC. This encodes CASSLERVYGYTF.

The chain uses TRBV2 and TRBJ2-2; 7 bases fit TRBD1. CDR1 is SNHLY, CDR2 FYNNEI, per germline. The V and J ends lost 4 bases and 1 base, in that order; junction bases with no gene match: 3. The CDR3 has 15 residues. The CDR3 bases are TGTGCCAGCAGTGTTTCAGGGGGGAACACCGGGGAGCTGTTTTTT. It yields the protein CASSVSGGNTGELFF.

This chain links TRBV7-9 with TRBJ1-1; D remains unclear. The V gene's germline CDR1 is SEHNR and CDR2 FQNEAQ (reference sequence). This CDR3 has 13 residues. Trimming stripped 7 bases from V and 1 base from J, with 10 bases between. CDR3 sequence (DNA): TGTGCCAGCAACTTCCGGGAGAACACTGAAGCTTTCTTT. This codes for CASNFRENTEAFF.

The rearrangement joins TRBV9 to TRBJ1-2; D is unresolved. V was clipped by 0 bases and J by 6 bases, with 15 bases between them. CDR1 SGDLS and CDR2 YYNGEE come from the germline V gene. The CDR3 runs to 15 residues. The CDR3 reads CASSVDVRPWDGYTF. Written as DNA, the CDR3 is TGTGCCAGCAGCGTAGATGTCAGGCCCTGGGATGGCTACACCTTC.

The rearrangement joins TRBV7-2 to TRBJ2-5; D may be TRBD2 (5 bases). V lost 2 bases and J 1 base, leaving 11 bases between the germline ends. CDR3 length equals 15 residues. Germline CDR1 reads SGHTA; CDR2 reads FQGNSA. For the CDR3, the DNA is TGTGCCAGCAGCTTATTCCTAGCCCCCCAAGAGACCCAGTACTTC. It encodes CASSLFLAPQETQYF.

The V call is TRBV18, the J call TRBJ1-5; a possible D gene is TRBD1 (6 bases). There are 14 residues in the CDR3. Trimming shortened V by 3 bases and J by 8 bases, and 14 bases separated the two germline ends. Per the germline V gene, CDR1 is KGHSH and CDR2 is LQKENI. CDR3 residues: CASSPQTQGKPQHF. The CDR3 DNA follows: TGTGCCAGCTCACCGCAAACCCAGGGGAAGCCCCAGCATTTT. Full variable domain (remainder filled in from reference TRBV18 and TRBJ1-5): NAGVMQNPRHLVRRRGQEARLRCSPMKGHSHVYWYRQLPEEGLKFMVYLQKENIIDESGMPKERFSAEFPKEGPSILRIQQVVRGDSAAYFCASSPQTQGKPQHFGDGTRLSIL.

This chain links TRBV6-1 with TRBJ1-3, with D possibly matching TRBD1 (6 bases). Trimming pared 4 bases from V and 3 bases from J, leaving 19 bases between. Germline V CDR1 and CDR2: MNHNS, SASEGT. The CDR3 extends over 17 amino acids. The CDR3 DNA sequence: TGTGCCAGCAGTGTCAATAGTGGGCCAGGGGTTGGAAACACCATATATTTT. Its translation is CASSVNSGPGVGNTIYF.